Listed below are T cell receptor beta chains from one sample, sequenced in a study of blood T cell repertoires in COVID-19. Profiled with immunoSEQ multiplex PCR; TCRdb holds only in-frame clones, not every one. The sample lists approximately 250,000 clones, 80% to 95% occurring once. Sequences were obtained from PBMCs or T cells enriched from blood (not recorded which). The receptor set was obtained from a man in his forties who had been exposed to COVID-19. Both conserved end residues are part of each CDR3. The order of the fields is CDR3 length, V gene, CDR3 protein.

length: 14
V: TRBV6-5
CDR3: CASSLDRRANTIYF

length: 16
V: TRBV28
CDR3: CASSLSPPSGSGEQYF

length: 14
V: TRBV5-1
CDR3: CASSLQVNQETQYF

length: 14
V: TRBV11-2
CDR3: CASSSGQGALEAFF

length: 14
V: TRBV5-4
CDR3: CASSQTGLNTEAFF

length: 17
V: TRBV12-5
CDR3: CASGFLLSGAQITEAFF

length: 13
V: TRBV5-5
CDR3: CASTQDNYNEQFF

length: 12
V: TRBV6-5
CDR3: CASTEGGDGYTF

length: 16
V: TRBV7-2
CDR3: CASSPMGGTANYGYTF

length: 15
V: TRBV6-5
CDR3: CASSTGGANYNEQFF

length: 14
V: TRBV4-2
CDR3: CASSQELAGGFRFF

length: 16
V: TRBV24-1
CDR3: CATSDSPTVPNTEAFF

length: 14
V: TRBV30
CDR3: CAWTAQGLKEKLFF

length: 16
V: TRBV5-4
CDR3: CASSDRTSGLNNEQFF

length: 13
V: TRBV12-3/TRBV12-4
CDR3: CASSLAGAYEQYF

length: 14
V: TRBV3-1/TRBV3-2
CDR3: CASSPDRVGEKLFF

length: 15
V: TRBV28
CDR3: CASSSRLAGVFEQYF

length: 14
V: TRBV9
CDR3: CASSGGRSGNTIYF

length: 14
V: TRBV7-6
CDR3: CASSPLSSGNTIYF

length: 15
V: TRBV10-1
CDR3: CASSDNYLSTDTQYF

length: 13
V: TRBV28
CDR3: CASSLGRDTEAFF

length: 15
V: TRBV6-2/TRBV6-3
CDR3: CASSFGQGLLQPQHF

length: 18
V: TRBV2
CDR3: CASIFEGSYGSYNSPLHF

length: 16
V: TRBV10-3
CDR3: CAISGTSGRTYNEQFF

length: 15
V: TRBV13
CDR3: CASSLLAGGGETQYF

length: 18
V: TRBV10-1
CDR3: CASSRTSGGVSSYNEQFF